Listed below are T cell receptor beta chains from one sample, sequenced in a study of blood T cell repertoires in COVID-19. The assay was immunoSEQ multiplex PCR, and TCRdb's table has in-frame clones only and misses some. The data hold some 250,000 clones, with under 90% observed a single time. Sequenced material: peripheral blood. Receptors were obtained from a man aged 55 to 70 with acute or convalescent COVID-19. Both conserved end residues are part of each CDR3. Fields, in order: D gene, V gene, clone size, J gene, CDR3 protein, CDR3 DNA. The D gene is left open where the match is weak. Size is stated for part of the rows, as once, few or many counts, or as a class when the clone is expanded.

>TRBD1|TRBV19|.|TRBJ1-3
CATTSQGAGNTIYF
TGTGCCACTACCTCACAGGGGGCTGGAAACACCATATATTTT
>.|TRBV28|.|TRBJ1-4
CASSPFNEKLFF
TGTGCCAGCAGTCCCTTTAATGAAAAACTGTTTTTT
>.|TRBV9|few|TRBJ1-1
CASSVGGRVNTEAFF
TGTGCCAGCAGCGTAGGAGGCAGGGTAAACACTGAAGCTTTCTTT
>TRBD2|TRBV4-1|.|TRBJ2-1
CASSPTSGGESEQFF
TGCGCCAGCAGCCCGACTAGCGGGGGGGAAAGTGAGCAGTTCTTC
>TRBD1|TRBV3-1/TRBV3-2|.|TRBJ1-5
CASSHSDRGGQPQHF
TGTGCCAGCAGCCACTCAGACAGGGGCGGTCAGCCCCAGCATTTT
>.|TRBV3-1/TRBV3-2|few|TRBJ2-3
CASSLLDTQYF
TGTGCCAGCAGCCTACTCGATACGCAGTATTTT
>TRBD2|TRBV2|few|TRBJ2-7
CASSEVLAGGPYEQYF
TGTGCCAGCAGTGAAGTACTAGCGGGGGGCCCCTACGAGCAGTACTTC
>.|TRBV24-1|.|TRBJ1-6
CATDPGNSPLHF
TGTGCCACCGATCCGGGGAATTCACCCCTCCACTTT
>.|TRBV2|.|TRBJ1-1
CASSVGGLTEAFF
TGTGCCAGCAGTGTCGGGGGGCTAACAGAAGCTTTCTTT
>.|TRBV7-6|.|TRBJ1-4
CASSPTELQYEKLFF
TGTGCCAGCAGCCCAACAGAACTTCAGTATGAAAAACTGTTTTTT
>TRBD2|TRBV2|.|TRBJ2-7
CASSIRTSGIHEQYF
TGTGCCAGCAGCATCCGGACTAGCGGGATCCACGAGCAGTACTTC
>.|TRBV29-1|.|TRBJ2-7
CSVVRDPRASEQYF
TGCAGCGTTGTAAGAGACCCTAGAGCCTCCGAGCAGTACTTC
>TRBD1|TRBV4-3|few|TRBJ1-4
CASSQGQGSEKLFF
TGCGCCAGCAGCCAAGGACAGGGGAGTGAAAAACTGTTTTTT